This passage covers 32 T cell receptor beta chains from one sample sequenced in a study of identifying expanded T cells in peripheral blood. Only in-frame clones appear in the TCRdb table, and some are missing; sequencing was by immunoSEQ multiplex PCR. The table has 70,000 to 95,000 clones, around nine tenths seen once. The sequenced material came from blood. These receptors came from a person aged 18 to 75 in good health.

The rearrangement uses TRBV2 and TRBJ1-5; 9 nucleotides line up with TRBD1. The CDR3 spans 20 residues. The germline V gene has CDR1 SNHLY and CDR2 FYNNEI. Germline trimming cut 5 bases from V and 1 base from J; bases unmatched to any gene: 18. The CDR3 protein is CASSTPGQGETVLSNQPQHF. The CDR3 DNA sequence: TGTGCCAGCAGTACGCCGGGACAGGGTGAAACTGTATTGAGCAATCAGCCCCAGCATTTT.

This sequence joins TRBV9 and TRBJ2-1; 12 positions match TRBD2. The trim removed 3 bases at V and 4 bases at J, leaving 2 bases unmatched. Germline V gives CDR1 SGDLS, CDR2 YYNGEE. The CDR3 totals 15 residues. The CDR3 nucleotides read TGTGCCAGCAGCGCAGGGACTAGCGGGTACAATGAGCAGTTCTTC. It specifies CASSAGTSGYNEQFF.

Points on this clone: This same CDR3 is encoded by further DNA sequences in the sample. The chain recombines TRBV9 with TRBJ1-5; no clear D. This CDR3 is 13 amino acids long. V shed 0 bases and J shed 4 bases, with 5 bases lying between them. Germline V CDR1 and CDR2: SGDLS, YYNGEE. CDR3 DNA: TGTGCCAGCAGCGTAGACGGGAATCAGCCCCAGCATTTT. This sequence encodes CASSVDGNQPQHF.

Remarks on this clone: The junction shows a germline mismatch at one end, possibly a read error. The chain recombines TRBV7-3 with TRBJ2-1, with 12 bases aligning to TRBD1. This CDR3 region has 16 residues. Germline CDR1 reads SGHTA; CDR2 reads FQGTGA. The chain's CDR3 is CASSLTGTGGVNEQFF. The CDR3 DNA reads TGTGCCAGCAGTTTAACAGGGACAGGGGGCGTAAATGAGCAGTTCTTC.

This chain links TRBV30 with TRBJ2-1; TRBD2 matches 9 bases. Germline CDR1 GTSNPN, CDR2 SVGIG (reference sequence). This CDR3 contains 12 residues. Trimming took 4 bases from V and 10 from J; bases not matched to a gene: 5. The CDR3 sequence is CAWTLAGSEQFF. In DNA form, the CDR3 reads TGTGCCTGGACGCTAGCGGGGAGCGAGCAGTTCTTC.

This clone was seen just once. Written as DNA, the CDR3 is TGTGCCAGCAGCCAAGACAGGGGGTTGACCGGGGAGCTGTTTTTT. As protein: CASSQDRGLTGELFF. V is TRBV4-2 and J is TRBJ2-2; 7 nucleotides line up with TRBD1. The CDR3 consists of 15 residues. Germline loops: CDR1 LGHNA, CDR2 YNFKEQ. V trimming: 0 bases; J trimming: 5 bases; junction bases outside the gene matches: 3.

This clone has just one count. The chain is built from TRBV28 and TRBJ1-5; perhaps TRBD1 as D (5 bases). The CDR3 is 15 residues long. Germline loops: CDR1 MDHEN, CDR2 SYDVKM. Trimming left V 6 bases short and J 3 bases short, with 15 bases between. Here the CDR3 DNA reads TGTGCCAGCAGCCGAAGAGACAGCCTCAATCAGCCCCAGCATTTT. It codes for CASSRRDSLNQPQHF.

In nucleotides, the CDR3 is TGCGCCAGCAGCTTGGGCGGGACAAACGCCTACGAGCAGTACTTC. As protein: CASSLGGTNAYEQYF. This chain links TRBV5-1 with TRBJ2-7; D assignment may be TRBD1 or TRBD2 (6 bases each). This CDR3 comprises 15 residues. Looked up from germline, CDR1 is SGHRS and CDR2 is YFSETQ. Trimming took 0 bases from V and 2 from J, leaving 12 bases between them.

The chain has TRBV6-5 and TRBJ1-2, with 7 bases fitting TRBD1. V shed 0 bases and J 11 bases; nucleotides not matched to a gene: 9. Germline CDR1 MNHEY, CDR2 SVGAGI. This CDR3 comprises 14 residues. CDR3 nucleotide sequence: TGTGCCAGCAGTTACTCGCGGGACAGATCGAAGTACACCTTC. Translating gives CASSYSRDRSKYTF.

This chain links TRBV28 with TRBJ1-2, with D unclear. The V and J ends lost 5 bases and 2 bases respectively, with 18 bases between them. The CDR3 contains 16 residues. Germline V gives CDR1 MDHEN, CDR2 SYDVKM. In nucleotides, the CDR3 is TGTGCCAGCAGTCGGACGTCTGGAGGCATGAACTATGGCTACACCTTC. The encoded protein is CASSRTSGGMNYGYTF.

This rearrangement joins TRBV11-2 to TRBJ2-3; 7 bases are shared with TRBD1. This CDR3 is 16 amino acids long. The germline CDR1 and CDR2 sequences are SGHAT and FQNNGV. Trimming cost V 5 bases and J 2 bases; bases outside gene matches: 10. This CDR3 is CASSILRGIDTDTQYF. The CDR3 coding sequence is TGTGCCAGCAGCATCCTCAGGGGGATCGACACAGATACGCAGTATTTT.

This rearrangement joins TRBV9 to TRBJ1-4; D may be TRBD1 (5 bases). The CDR3 contains 15 residues. The germline V and J ends were trimmed by 3 bases and 7 bases, with 16 bases remaining between them. CDR1 is SGDLS, CDR2 YYNGEE, per germline. Written as DNA, the CDR3 is TGTGCCAGCAGCGCCTCGGGGGGGTGGAGTGAAAAACTGTTTTTT. It encodes CASSASGGWSEKLFF. The complete variable domain, with remaining parts taken from reference TRBV9 and TRBJ1-4, reads DSGVTQTPKHLITATGQRVTLRCSPRSGDLSVYWYQQSLDQGLQFLIQYYNGEERAKGNILERFSAQQFPDLHSELNLSSLELGDSALYFCASSASGGWSEKLFFGSGTQLSVL.

V is TRBV30 and J is TRBJ1-3, with unresolved D. CDR3 length: 19 residues. V dropped 0 bases and J dropped 8 bases, with 29 bases sitting between them. Germline V gene data show CDR1 as GTSNPN and CDR2 as SVGIG (reference sequence). CDR3 bases: TGTGCCTGGAGTGTATTATGGCAGAGGCGGGCCGGCATCCGGGACACCATATATTTT. It specifies CAWSVLWQRRAGIRDTIYF.

The rearrangement links TRBV6-1 to TRBJ1-4; D perhaps matches TRBD1 (6 bases). Per germline, CDR1 MNHNS and CDR2 SASEGT. The CDR3 totals 14 residues. V dropped 9 bases and J dropped 4 bases, with 15 bases sitting between them. The CDR3 is CASLTGTSNEKLFF. The CDR3 bases are TGTGCCAGTCTAACCGGGACAAGTAATGAAAAACTGTTTTTT.

The genes are TRBV28 and TRBJ2-7; 11 bases are shared with TRBD1. This CDR3 is 15 amino acids long. J was trimmed by 4 bases and V by 5 bases; bases with no gene match: 7. Germline loops: CDR1 MDHEN, CDR2 SYDVKM. CDR3 amino acids: CASSPTGQGAYEQYF. In DNA form, the CDR3 reads TGTGCCAGCAGTCCGACCGGACAGGGGGCTTACGAGCAGTACTTC.

The chain's CDR3 is CASSYSNRETQYF. CDR3 DNA sequence: TGTGCCAGCAGTTACTCGAACAGGGAGACGCAGTATTTT. The chain couples TRBV6-5 to TRBJ2-3; a possible D gene is TRBD1 (6 bases). Trimming shortened V by 0 bases and J by 9 bases, and 10 bases separated the two germline ends. The germline gives CDR1 MNHEY, CDR2 SVGAGI. The CDR3 is 13 amino acids.

This chain connects TRBV2 to TRBJ1-2, with no clear D. Germline V CDR1 and CDR2: SNHLY, FYNNEI. Trimming took off 5 bases at V and 6 bases at J, with 7 bases between the two ends. The length of the CDR3 is 11 residues. CDR3 protein: CASSTTNGYTF. CDR3 DNA sequence: TGTGCCAGCAGTACTACTAATGGCTACACCTTC.

This rearrangement joins TRBV6-6 to TRBJ2-7; weak D call: TRBD1 (6 bases). Germline-derived CDR1 and CDR2 are MNHNY and SVGAGI (reference sequence). Trimming took off 0 bases at V and 0 bases at J, with 9 bases between the two ends. This CDR3 spans 15 amino acids. The CDR3 nucleotides are TGTGCCAGCAGTTACTCAGGCAGGGGCTCCTACGAGCAGTACTTC. Translated, it gives CASSYSGRGSYEQYF.

The rearrangement joins TRBV4-2 to TRBJ1-6; maybe TRBD1 (5 bases). Germline CDR1 and CDR2: LGHNA and YNFKEQ. V was pared by 1 base and J by 10 bases, with 17 bases between. The CDR3 contains 16 residues. The CDR3 DNA reads as TGTGCCAGCAGCCAAGGAGGTCAGGGACCGGAATCACCCCTCCACTTT. Its protein product is CASSQGGQGPESPLHF.

This chain connects TRBV15 to TRBJ2-5, with 13 positions matching TRBD2. This CDR3 has 16 amino acids. The V gene's germline CDR1 is LNHNV and CDR2 YYDKDF (reference sequence). The junction had 4 bases not matched to a gene; V was cut back by 1 base and J by 5 bases. CDR3 loop: CATSRGTSGSGETQYF. The CDR3 nucleotides are TGTGCCACCAGCAGAGGGACTAGCGGGAGTGGGGAGACCCAGTACTTC.

The chain uses TRBV5-4 and TRBJ2-4; possibly TRBD2 for D (5 bases). CDR1 and CDR2 from the germline V gene are SGHNT and YYREEE (reference sequence). Trimming cost V 4 bases and J 2 bases, with 10 bases left between them. CDR3 length: 14 residues. The CDR3 nucleotides read TGTGCCAGCAGCCCGGAGGCATCCAAAAACATTCAGTACTTC. Translated, it gives CASSPEASKNIQYF.

The rearrangement uses TRBV7-3 and TRBJ1-1; D perhaps matches TRBD1 (5 bases). This CDR3 contains 14 residues. Germline assignment: CDR1 SGHTA and CDR2 FQGTGA. The ends were cut back, 7 bases at V and 3 bases at J, with 15 bases in the middle. The CDR3 here is CASKQAGGHTEAFF. CDR3 bases: TGTGCCAGCAAACAGGCCGGGGGTCACACTGAAGCTTTCTTT.

The J gene is TRBJ2-1, the V gene TRBV6-5; TRBD2 matches at 7 bases. The CDR3 spans 15 residues. Germline values: CDR1 MNHEY, CDR2 SVGAGI. Losses at the gene ends were 2 bases for V and 10 bases for J; bases not matched to a gene: 11. The DNA for the CDR3 is TGTGCCAGCAGTTACGGGTCTAGCGGATGGAGGGAGCAGTTCTTC. It yields the protein CASSYGSSGWREQFF.

J is TRBJ1-4 and V is TRBV5-4, with a weak D call TRBD1 (6 bases). The germline V and J ends were trimmed by 5 bases and 7 bases, with 12 bases remaining between them. This CDR3 has 13 residues. The germline gives CDR1 SGHNT, CDR2 YYREEE (reference sequence). The CDR3 here is CASRTQQGEKLFF. As DNA, the CDR3 is TGTGCCAGCAGGACGCAACAGGGTGAAAAACTGTTTTTT.

The gene calls are TRBV6-1 and TRBJ2-7; D may be TRBD2 (7 bases). CDR1 MNHNS and CDR2 SASEGT come from the germline V gene. There are 15 residues in the CDR3. The V end was cut by 7 bases, the J end by 1 base, with 17 bases between. This CDR3 is CASTHAGEGSYEQYF. The CDR3 DNA is TGTGCCAGCACCCACGCAGGGGAGGGGTCCTACGAGCAGTACTTC.

The chain uses TRBV6-5 and TRBJ2-7; 10 nucleotides align to TRBD1. CDR1 MNHEY and CDR2 SVGAGI come from the germline V gene. This CDR3 contains 13 residues. V lost 4 bases to trimming and J lost 4 bases; unmatched junction nucleotides: 1. The chain's CDR3 is CASSLGQGYEQYF. The CDR3 bases are TGTGCCAGCAGTTTGGGACAGGGGTACGAGCAGTACTTC.

The chain uses TRBV27 and TRBJ2-1, with D tentatively TRBD1 or TRBD2 (6 bases each). There are 15 residues in the CDR3. The germline CDR1 and CDR2 sequences are MNHEY and SMNVEV (reference sequence). V lost 6 bases to trimming and J lost 0 bases, with 12 bases between them. The CDR3 DNA is TGTGCCAGCAGAATAGCGGACAGCTCCTACAATGAGCAGTTCTTC. Amino acids: CASRIADSSYNEQFF.

This chain links TRBV7-6 with TRBJ2-2; 10 nucleotides align to TRBD2. V was clipped by 0 bases and J by 5 bases; unmatched bases: 0. Germline CDR1 is SGHVS and CDR2 is FNYEAQ. The CDR3 is 15 amino acids. The CDR3: CASSLAAGGTGELFF. The CDR3 DNA sequence: TGTGCCAGCAGCTTAGCAGCGGGAGGGACCGGGGAGCTGTTTTTT.

This chain uses TRBV28 with TRBJ1-5; unclear D gene. V lost 2 bases to trimming and J lost 2 bases, with 16 bases between them. This CDR3 has 17 residues. CDR1 and CDR2 (germline): MDHEN, SYDVKM. The CDR3 protein is CASSLRWAGPRNQPQHF. Here the CDR3 DNA reads TGTGCCAGCAGTTTACGGTGGGCCGGGCCTCGCAATCAGCCCCAGCATTTT.

J is TRBJ1-6 and V is TRBV19, with a possible D match to TRBD1 (6 bases). Germline CDR1 reads LNHDA; CDR2 reads SQIVND (reference sequence). The V gene lost 10 bases and the J gene lost 7 bases, with 14 bases spanning the gap. CDR3 length: 13 amino acids. The CDR3 loop is CATEGGRNSPLHF. Here the CDR3 DNA reads TGTGCCACTGAGGGGGGTCGGAATTCACCCCTCCACTTT.

V and J are TRBV5-5 and TRBJ1-6, with TRBD1 matching 7 bases. CDR3 length equals 15 residues. With V trimmed by 1 base and J by 10 bases, 8 bases remained unmatched. Germline CDR1 SGHKS, CDR2 YYEKEE (reference sequence). The CDR3 DNA is TGTGCCAGCAGCTTGCGGGACAGCTGGCGCTCACCCCTCCACTTT. Its translation: CASSLRDSWRSPLHF.

The chain links TRBV27 to TRBJ2-1; the match to TRBD2 covers 7 bases. CDR1 is MNHEY and CDR2 is SMNVEV in the germline V gene (reference sequence). The CDR3 is made up of 15 amino acids. After removal of 2 bases from V and 5 bases from J, the junction contained 6 bases not matched to a gene. CDR3 amino acids: CASSLRGVRDNEQFF. Here the CDR3 DNA reads TGTGCCAGCAGTTTACGGGGGGTCCGCGACAATGAGCAGTTCTTC.